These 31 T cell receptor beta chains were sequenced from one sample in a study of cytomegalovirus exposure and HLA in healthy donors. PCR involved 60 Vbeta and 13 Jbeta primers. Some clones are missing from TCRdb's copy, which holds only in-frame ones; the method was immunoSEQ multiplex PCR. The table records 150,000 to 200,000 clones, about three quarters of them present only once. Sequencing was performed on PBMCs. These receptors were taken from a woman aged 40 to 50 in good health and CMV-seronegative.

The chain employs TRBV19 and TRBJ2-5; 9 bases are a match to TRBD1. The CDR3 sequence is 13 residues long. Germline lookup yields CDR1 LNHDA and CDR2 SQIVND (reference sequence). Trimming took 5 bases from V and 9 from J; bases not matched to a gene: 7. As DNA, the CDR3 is TGTGCCAGTAGTGAGGGACAGGGAAGGGCCCAGTACTTC. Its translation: CASSEGQGRAQYF.

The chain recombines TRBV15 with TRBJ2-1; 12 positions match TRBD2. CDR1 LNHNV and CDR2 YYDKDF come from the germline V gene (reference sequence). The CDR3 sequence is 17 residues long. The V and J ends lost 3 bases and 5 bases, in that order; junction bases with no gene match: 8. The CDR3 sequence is CATSSWETSGSNNEQFF. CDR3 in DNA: TGTGCCACCAGCAGCTGGGAGACTAGCGGGAGTAACAATGAGCAGTTCTTC.

The CDR3 region is CASRQVVSQPQHF. As DNA, the CDR3 is TGTGCCAGTCGACAGGTAGTGAGCCAGCCCCAGCATTTT. The chain joins TRBV6-1 to TRBJ1-5, with D possibly being TRBD1 (6 bases). The CDR3 has 13 amino acids. Germline V lookup: CDR1 MNHNS, CDR2 SASEGT. Trimming stripped 9 bases from V and 7 bases from J, with 16 bases between.

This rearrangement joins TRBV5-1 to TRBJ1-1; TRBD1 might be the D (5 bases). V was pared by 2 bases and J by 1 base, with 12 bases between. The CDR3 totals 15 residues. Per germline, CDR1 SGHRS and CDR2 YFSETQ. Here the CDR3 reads CASSLETEENTEAFF. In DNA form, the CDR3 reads TGCGCCAGCAGCTTAGAGACAGAAGAGAACACTGAAGCTTTCTTT.

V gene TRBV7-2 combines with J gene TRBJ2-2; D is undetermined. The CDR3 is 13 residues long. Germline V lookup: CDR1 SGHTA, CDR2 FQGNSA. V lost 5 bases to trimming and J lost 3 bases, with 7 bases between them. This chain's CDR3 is CASSLQYTGELFF. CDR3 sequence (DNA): TGTGCCAGCAGCCTACAGTACACCGGGGAGCTGTTTTTT.

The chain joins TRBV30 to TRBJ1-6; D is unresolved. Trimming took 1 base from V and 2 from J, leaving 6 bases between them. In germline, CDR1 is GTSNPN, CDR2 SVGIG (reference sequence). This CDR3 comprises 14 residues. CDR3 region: CAWSASPYNSPLHF. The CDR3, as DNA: TGTGCCTGGAGTGCAAGCCCCTATAATTCACCCCTCCACTTT.

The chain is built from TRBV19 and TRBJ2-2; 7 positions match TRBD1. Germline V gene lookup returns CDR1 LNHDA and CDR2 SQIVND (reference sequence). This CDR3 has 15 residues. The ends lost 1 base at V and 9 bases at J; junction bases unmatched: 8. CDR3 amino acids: CASSIGRTGAWELFF. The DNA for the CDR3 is TGTGCCAGTAGTATAGGCAGAACAGGGGCGTGGGAGCTGTTTTTT.

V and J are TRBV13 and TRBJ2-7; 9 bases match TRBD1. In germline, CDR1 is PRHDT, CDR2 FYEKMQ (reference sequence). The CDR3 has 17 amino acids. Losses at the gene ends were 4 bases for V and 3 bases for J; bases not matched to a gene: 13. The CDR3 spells CASSSTYRGLDNYEQYF. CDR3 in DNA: TGTGCCAGCAGCTCTACTTACAGGGGGCTGGATAACTACGAGCAGTACTTC.

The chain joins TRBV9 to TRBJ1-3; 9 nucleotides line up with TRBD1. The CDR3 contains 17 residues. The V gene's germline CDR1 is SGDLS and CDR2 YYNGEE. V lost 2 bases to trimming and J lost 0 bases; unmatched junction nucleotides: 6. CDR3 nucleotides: TGTGCCAGCAGCGTTGGGGGACAGGGCACCTCTGGAAACACCATATATTTT. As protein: CASSVGGQGTSGNTIYF.

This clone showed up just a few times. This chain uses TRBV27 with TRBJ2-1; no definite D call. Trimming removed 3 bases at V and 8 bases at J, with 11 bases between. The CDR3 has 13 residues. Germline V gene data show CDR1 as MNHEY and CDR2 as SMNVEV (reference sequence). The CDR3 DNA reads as TGTGCCAGCAGTTTTTCCAATTTTGATGAGCAGTTCTTC. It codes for CASSFSNFDEQFF.

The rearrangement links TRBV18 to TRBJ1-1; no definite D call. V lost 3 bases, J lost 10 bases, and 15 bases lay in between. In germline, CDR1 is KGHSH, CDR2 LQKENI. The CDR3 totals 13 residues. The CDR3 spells CASSPPGDSVAFF. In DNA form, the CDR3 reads TGTGCCAGCTCACCTCCCGGAGATAGTGTAGCTTTCTTT.

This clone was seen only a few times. CDR3 region: CASIELNSGNTIYF. The CDR3 DNA follows: TGTGCCAGCATCGAACTGAACTCTGGAAACACCATATATTTT. The chain couples TRBV7-9 to TRBJ1-3; the D is unclear. In germline, CDR1 is SEHNR, CDR2 FQNEAQ (reference sequence). The CDR3 length is 14 residues. Trimming cost V 7 bases and J 0 bases, with 10 bases left between them. The full variable domain, its missing parts supplied by reference TRBV7-9 and TRBJ1-3, is DTGVSQNPRHKITKRGQNVTFRCDPISEHNRLYWYRQTLGQGPEFLTYFQNEAQLEKSRLLSDRFSAERPKGSFSTLEIQRTEQGDSAMYLCASIELNSGNTIYFGEGSWLTVV.

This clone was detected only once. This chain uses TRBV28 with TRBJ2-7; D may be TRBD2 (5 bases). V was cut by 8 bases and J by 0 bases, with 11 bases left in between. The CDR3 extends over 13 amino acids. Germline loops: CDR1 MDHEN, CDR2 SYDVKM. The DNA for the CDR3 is TGTGCCAGCTCCGAGCGGCGCTCCTACGAGCAGTACGTC. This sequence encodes CASSERRSYEQYV.

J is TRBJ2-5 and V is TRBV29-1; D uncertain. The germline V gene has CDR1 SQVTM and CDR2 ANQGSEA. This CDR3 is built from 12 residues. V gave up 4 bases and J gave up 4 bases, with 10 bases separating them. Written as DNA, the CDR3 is TGCAGCGTTGGACACTCTGGAGAGACCCAGTACTTC. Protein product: CSVGHSGETQYF.

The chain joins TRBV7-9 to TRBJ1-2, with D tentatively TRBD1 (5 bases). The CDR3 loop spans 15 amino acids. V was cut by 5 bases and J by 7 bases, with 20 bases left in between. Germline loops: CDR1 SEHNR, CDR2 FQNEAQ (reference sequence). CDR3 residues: CASSPVKSRDSGYTF. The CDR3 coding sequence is TGTGCCAGCAGCCCTGTCAAAAGTAGGGACTCTGGCTACACCTTC. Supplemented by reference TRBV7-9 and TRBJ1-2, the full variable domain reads DTGVSQNPRHKITKRGQNVTFRCDPISEHNRLYWYRQTLGQGPEFLTYFQNEAQLEKSRLLSDRFSAERPKGSFSTLEIQRTEQGDSAMYLCASSPVKSRDSGYTFGSGTRLTVV.

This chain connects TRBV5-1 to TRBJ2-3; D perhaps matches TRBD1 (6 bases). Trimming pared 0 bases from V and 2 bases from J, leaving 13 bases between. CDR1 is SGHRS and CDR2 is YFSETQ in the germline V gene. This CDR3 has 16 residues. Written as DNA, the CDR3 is TGCGCCAGCAGCTTGGCCGTGGGGGCCGACACAGATACGCAGTATTTT. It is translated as CASSLAVGADTDTQYF.

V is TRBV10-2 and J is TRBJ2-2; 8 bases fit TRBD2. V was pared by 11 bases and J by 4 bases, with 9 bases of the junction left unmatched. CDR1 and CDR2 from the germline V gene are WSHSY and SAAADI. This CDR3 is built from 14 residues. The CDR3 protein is CAGREGSGTGELFF. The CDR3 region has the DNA TGCGCCGGCCGGGAGGGGAGTGGCACCGGGGAGCTGTTTTTT.

The CDR3 DNA is TGTGCCAGCAGCTTATGGGCGGGATCTATCCCTAGCACAGATACGCAGTATTTT. Protein sequence: CASSLWAGSIPSTDTQYF. The chain employs TRBV7-3 and TRBJ2-3, with TRBD2 as a possible D gene (6 bases). The length of the CDR3 is 18 residues. Germline lookup yields CDR1 SGHTA and CDR2 FQGTGA. V lost 2 bases and J lost 0, with 18 bases in between.

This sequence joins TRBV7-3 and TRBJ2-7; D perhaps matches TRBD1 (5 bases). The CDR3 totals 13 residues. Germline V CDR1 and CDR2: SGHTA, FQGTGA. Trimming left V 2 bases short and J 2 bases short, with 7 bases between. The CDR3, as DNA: TGTGCCAGCAGCTTAGCAGGGACCTACGAGCAGTACTTC. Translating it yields CASSLAGTYEQYF.

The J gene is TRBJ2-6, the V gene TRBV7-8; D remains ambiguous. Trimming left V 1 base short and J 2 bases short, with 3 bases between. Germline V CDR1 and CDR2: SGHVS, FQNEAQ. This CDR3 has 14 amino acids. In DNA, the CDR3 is TGTGCCAGCAGCTTAGTCGCTGGGGCCAACGTCCTGACTTTC. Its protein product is CASSLVAGANVLTF.

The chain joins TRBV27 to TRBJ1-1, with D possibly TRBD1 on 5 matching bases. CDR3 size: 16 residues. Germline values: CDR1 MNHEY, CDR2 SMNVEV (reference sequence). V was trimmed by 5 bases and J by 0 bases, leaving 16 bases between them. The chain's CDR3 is CASSLLRDRVNTEAFF. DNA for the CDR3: TGTGCCAGCAGTCTACTCCGCGACAGAGTGAACACTGAAGCTTTCTTT.

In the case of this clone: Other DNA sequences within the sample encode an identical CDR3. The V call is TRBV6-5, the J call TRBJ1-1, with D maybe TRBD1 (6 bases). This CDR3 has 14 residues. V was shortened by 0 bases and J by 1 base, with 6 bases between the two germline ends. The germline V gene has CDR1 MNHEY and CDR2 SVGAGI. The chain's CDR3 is CASSYSQGNTEAFF. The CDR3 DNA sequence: TGTGCCAGCAGTTACTCACAGGGGAACACTGAAGCTTTCTTT.

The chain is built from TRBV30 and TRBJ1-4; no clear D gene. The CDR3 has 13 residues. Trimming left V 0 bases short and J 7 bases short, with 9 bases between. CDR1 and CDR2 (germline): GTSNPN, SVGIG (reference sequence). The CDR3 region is CAWSVNAGEKLFF. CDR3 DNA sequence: TGTGCCTGGAGTGTAAATGCCGGTGAAAAACTGTTTTTT.

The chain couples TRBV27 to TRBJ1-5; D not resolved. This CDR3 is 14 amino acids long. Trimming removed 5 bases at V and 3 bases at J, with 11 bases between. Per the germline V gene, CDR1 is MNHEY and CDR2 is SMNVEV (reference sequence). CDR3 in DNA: TGTGCCAGCAGTCCATACAACCACAATCAGCCCCAGCATTTT. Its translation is CASSPYNHNQPQHF.

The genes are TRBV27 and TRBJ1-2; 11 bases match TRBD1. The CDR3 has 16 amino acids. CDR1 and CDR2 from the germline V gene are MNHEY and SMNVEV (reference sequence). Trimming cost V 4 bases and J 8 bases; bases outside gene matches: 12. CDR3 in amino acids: CASSSGAGQGADGYTF. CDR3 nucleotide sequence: TGTGCCAGCAGTTCTGGAGCAGGACAGGGGGCTGACGGCTACACCTTC.

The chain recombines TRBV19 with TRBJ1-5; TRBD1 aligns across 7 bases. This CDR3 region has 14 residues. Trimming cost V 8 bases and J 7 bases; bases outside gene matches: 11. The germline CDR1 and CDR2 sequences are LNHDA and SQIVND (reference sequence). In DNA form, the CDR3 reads TGTGCCAGTTATGACAGGGTTGGTTACCAGCCCCAGCATTTT. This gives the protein CASYDRVGYQPQHF.

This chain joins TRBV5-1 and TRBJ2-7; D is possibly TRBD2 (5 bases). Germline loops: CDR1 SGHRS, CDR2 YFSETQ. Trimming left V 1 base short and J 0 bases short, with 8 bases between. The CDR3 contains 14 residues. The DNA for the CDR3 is TGCGCCAGCAGCTTGAAAGGGAGCTCCTACGAGCAGTACTTC. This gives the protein CASSLKGSSYEQYF.

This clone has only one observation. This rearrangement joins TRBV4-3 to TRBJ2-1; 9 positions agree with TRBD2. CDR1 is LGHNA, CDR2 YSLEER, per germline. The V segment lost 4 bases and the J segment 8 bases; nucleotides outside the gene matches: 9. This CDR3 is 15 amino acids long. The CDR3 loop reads CASSPPAGGPHEQFF. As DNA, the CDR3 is TGCGCCAGCAGCCCCCCCGCGGGAGGGCCGCATGAGCAGTTCTTC.

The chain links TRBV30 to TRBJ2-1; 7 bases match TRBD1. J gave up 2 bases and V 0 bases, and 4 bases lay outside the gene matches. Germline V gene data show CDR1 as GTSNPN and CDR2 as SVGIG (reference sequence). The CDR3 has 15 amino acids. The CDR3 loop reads CAWSVPGTAYNEQFF. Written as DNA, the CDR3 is TGTGCCTGGAGTGTACCAGGGACAGCCTACAATGAGCAGTTCTTC.

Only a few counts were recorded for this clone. The CDR3 region has the DNA TGTGCCATCAGTAGTTCTTTGAGCAATGAGCAGTTCTTC. This encodes CAISSSLSNEQFF. V and J are TRBV10-3 and TRBJ2-1, with D unresolved. The CDR3 covers 13 residues. Trimming cost V 5 bases and J 6 bases, with 11 bases left between them. From germline, CDR1 is ENHRY and CDR2 SYGVKD.

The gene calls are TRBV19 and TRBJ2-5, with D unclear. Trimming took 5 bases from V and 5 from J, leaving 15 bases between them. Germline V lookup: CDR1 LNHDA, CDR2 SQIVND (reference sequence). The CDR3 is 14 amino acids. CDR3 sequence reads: CASSPLPFMETQYF. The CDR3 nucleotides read TGTGCCAGTAGTCCCCTCCCTTTTATGGAGACCCAGTACTTC. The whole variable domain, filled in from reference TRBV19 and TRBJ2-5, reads DGGITQSPKYLFRKEGQNVTLSCEQNLNHDAMYWYRQDPGQGLRLIYYSQIVNDFQKGDIAEGYSVSREKKESFPLTVTSAQKNPTAFYLCASSPLPFMETQYFGPGTRLLVL.